Sequencing of this T cell receptor beta chain was carried out in a study of T cell responses to AZD1222 COVID-19 vaccine. General observations from the study: The number of AZD1222 recipients seropositive at baseline was only five to seven. In a largely white British group with more females than males, clonal diversity was possibly underestimated.

V was shortened by 1 base and J by 3 bases, with 7 bases between the two germline ends. In germline, CDR1 is LGHDT, CDR2 YNNKEL (reference sequence). The CDR3 runs 15 residues. TCRdb keeps only in-frame clones here, not all; method: immunoSEQ multiplex PCR. The table has 45,000 or so clones, roughly 87% seen once. This clone was seen only once. Its antigen is undetermined. Sequenced here: peripheral blood, sampled 28 days after the second AZD1222 dose. This receptor was taken from an adult who received the AZD1222 COVID-19 vaccine. The V gene is TRBV3-1 (or the pseudogene TRBV3-2), the J gene TRBJ2-6; possible D gene TRBD2, 5 bases. The DNA of the CDR3 is TGTGCCAGCAGCCAAGCCGGGGTTGGGGCCAACGTCCTGACTTTC. It is translated as CASSQAGVGANVLTF.